This section outlines one TCR beta chain sequence together with its context. The CDR3 is 17 amino acids. V lost 7 bases, J lost 8 bases, and 15 bases stayed unmatched. The data belong to a study of blood T cells in healthy people across ages. Aged about 6 to 95, donors were systemically healthy Caucasians from Russia. Isolated PBMCs totaled at least 6.5 million in each sample. With a J-beta primer mix and a sample-barcoded 5' primer, a second PCR ran 7 to 11 cycles. A template-switch adaptor that had 12 random nucleotides put a tag on each cDNA molecule. Each CDR3 protein is one row after TCRdb ran MiXCR on the 5' RACE reads. The sample has about 1.1 million distinct CDR3 sequences, less than 45% seen once.

The sequencing input was blood. The rearrangement joins TRBV12-3 or TRBV12-4 to TRBJ2-1, with 12 bases identical to TRBD2. The sequence derives from a man aged 18 to 30 in good health. This chain's CDR3 is CASTNFGLAGSVHEQFF. CDR3 DNA sequence: TGTGCCAGCACCAACTTCGGACTAGCGGGGTCGGTGCATGAGCAGTTCTTC.